This TCR beta chain was sequenced during a study of shared clonotypes between healthy human individuals. Broader study findings: Since donors were few, the genetic and exposure-history diversity represented was limited. Larger richness was generally estimated for naive than memory subsets. Sequencing depth was a factor that was expected to affect clonotype sharing among donors.

A note on this clone: Its specificity is not known.

In the CD4+ fraction, cells were divided into CD45RA+ naive and CD45RA-negative memory subsets. Produced via immunoSEQ multiplex PCR; TCRdb's table is partial and in-frame only. The sample consists of about 2 million clones, 95% of them appearing once. The source is a man aged 18 to 29 in good health. The specimen sequenced was naive CD4+ T cells sorted from blood. The subset is: CD45RA+ positively selected.

The CDR3 protein is CASSQSSPENQPQHF. The DNA for the CDR3 is TGCGCCAGCAGCCAAAGCTCCCCCGAGAATCAGCCCCAGCATTTT. The chain links TRBV5-1 to TRBJ1-5, with unresolved D. Germline values: CDR1 SGHRS, CDR2 YFSETQ. The V gene lost 4 bases and the J gene lost 4 bases, with 15 bases spanning the gap. This CDR3 is 15 amino acids long.